The rows below give T cell receptor beta chains drawn from one sample of a study of shared clonotypes between healthy human individuals. Method: immunoSEQ multiplex PCR; TCRdb's copy keeps in-frame clones and lacks some. The data contain some 2,500,000 clones, roughly 92% of them singletons. The material sequenced was naive CD4+ T cells from PBMCs. The origin of the receptors is a young man in good health. Some clones in this sample may be carry-over from other donors' samples. Each CDR3 is given with its conserved first and last residue. Each record gives: V gene, J gene, CDR3 protein.

TRBV28	TRBJ2-7	CASTLGGTAYEQYF
TRBV28	TRBJ1-3	CASINGGGDGNTIYF
TRBV28	TRBJ2-3	CASGGPKDTQYF
TRBV10-3	TRBJ1-1	CAISESTGWTEAFF
TRBV6-1	TRBJ1-3	CASSEEGEGNTIYF
TRBV6-1	TRBJ1-1	CASSALGSTEAFF
TRBV28	TRBJ1-6	CASSLSQYNSPLHF
TRBV14	TRBJ2-1	CASSPGQGPNNEQFF
TRBV10-3	TRBJ2-1	CAISGPQGGTYNEQFF
TRBV27	TRBJ2-7	CASGLNRGEQYF
TRBV10-1	TRBJ2-6	CARSRSPGANVLTF
TRBV9	TRBJ2-3	CASSVLTSGTIDTQYF
TRBV4-1	TRBJ2-1	CASSLGGSSYNEQFF
TRBV6-5	TRBJ1-2	CACGRGANYGYTF
TRBV7-9	TRBJ1-4	CASSTRQGWPNEKLFF
TRBV10-3	TRBJ1-1	CAISESRWEGGTEAFF
TRBV7-9	TRBJ2-5	CASSQGWETQYF
TRBV4-1	TRBJ1-4	CASSQGDSATNEKLFF
TRBV18	TRBJ2-3	CASSPLAGFSTDTQYF
TRBV11-2	TRBJ2-5	CASSRSGAAQETQYF
TRBV5-1	TRBJ2-5	CASSLESWRGQETQYF
TRBV4-1	TRBJ2-3	CASGATGLAGPLDTQYF
TRBV6-5	TRBJ1-1	CASTPRQPNTEAFF
TRBV15	TRBJ2-7	CATSRVQGSYEQYF
TRBV10-3	TRBJ2-1	CAIKESSYNEQFF
TRBV5-1	TRBJ2-1	CASSLGTSGVSEQFF
TRBV6-5	TRBJ2-7	CASRPPGWGTYEQYF
TRBV19	TRBJ1-5	CATAGQTNQPQHF
TRBV5-1	TRBJ1-3	CASSPRGDAGNTIYF
TRBV7-3	TRBJ1-1	CASSSPRDRGRDTEAFF
TRBV10-3	TRBJ2-1	CAISDWTSAGAINEQFF
TRBV7-8	TRBJ1-2	CASSFWQGLNYGYTF
TRBV4-1	TRBJ2-1	CASSPLGSGINEQFF
TRBV30	TRBJ2-3	CAWSTSFDTQYF
TRBV28	TRBJ1-5	CYTSGGANQPQHF
TRBV27	TRBJ2-7	CASSLLLGVSYEQYF
TRBV6-5	TRBJ1-1	CASSLTRGGTEAFF
TRBV12-5	TRBJ2-5	CASGRTQTSTPQETQYF
TRBV9	TRBJ2-1	CASSVAGSYYNEQFF
TRBV6-1	TRBJ1-5	CASSEGGNDQPQHF
TRBV5-1	TRBJ2-7	CASSSQDGLAEQYF
TRBV2	TRBJ1-2	CASSAYRGLGYGYTF
TRBV29-1	TRBJ1-1	CSVGPGLGMNTEAFF
TRBV28	TRBJ1-5	CASRPDRGLWMDQPQHF
TRBV6-5	TRBJ1-1	CASTSYSEAFF
TRBV11-2	TRBJ1-1	CASSLSEDTRAFF
TRBV10-1	TRBJ2-1	CASRERLRSSYNEQFF
TRBV29-1	TRBJ2-3	CSVAGGGSTDTQYF
TRBV21-1	TRBJ2-7	CASRDRKSYEQYF
TRBV9	TRBJ2-3	CASSVDGSHTDTQYF
TRBV28	TRBJ2-7	CASSWERYEQYF
TRBV9	TRBJ1-3	CASSVEDAGPISGNTIYF
TRBV12-5	TRBJ1-5	CASGYSNQPQHF
TRBV5-1	TRBJ2-1	CASSLEQGTYNEQFF
TRBV5-1	TRBJ2-7	CASSPTEAGPYEQYF